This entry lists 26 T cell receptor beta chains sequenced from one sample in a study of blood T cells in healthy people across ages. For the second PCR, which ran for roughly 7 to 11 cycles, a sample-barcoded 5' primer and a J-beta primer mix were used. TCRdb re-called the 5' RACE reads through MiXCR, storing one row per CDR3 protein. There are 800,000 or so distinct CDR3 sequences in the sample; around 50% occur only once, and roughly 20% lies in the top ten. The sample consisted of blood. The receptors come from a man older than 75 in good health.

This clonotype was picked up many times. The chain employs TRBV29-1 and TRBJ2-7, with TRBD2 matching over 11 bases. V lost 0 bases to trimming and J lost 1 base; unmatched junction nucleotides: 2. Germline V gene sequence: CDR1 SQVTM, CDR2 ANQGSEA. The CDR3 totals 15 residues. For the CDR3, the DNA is TGCAGCGTTGAAGACGGGACTAGCGGATCCTACGAGCAGTACTTC. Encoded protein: CSVEDGTSGSYEQYF.

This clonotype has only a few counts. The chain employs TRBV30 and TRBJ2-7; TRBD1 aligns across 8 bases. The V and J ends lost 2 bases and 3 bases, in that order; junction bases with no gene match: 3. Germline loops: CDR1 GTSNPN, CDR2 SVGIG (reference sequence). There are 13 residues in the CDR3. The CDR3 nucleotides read TGTGCCTGGAGTTACACAGGGGGCTACGAGCAGTACTTC. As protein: CAWSYTGGYEQYF.

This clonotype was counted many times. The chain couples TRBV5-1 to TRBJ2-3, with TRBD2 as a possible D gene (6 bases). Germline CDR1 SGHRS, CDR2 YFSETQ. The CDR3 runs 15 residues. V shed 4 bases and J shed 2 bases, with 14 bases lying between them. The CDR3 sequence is CASSTEGRHTDTQYF. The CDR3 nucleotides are TGCGCCAGCAGCACGGAGGGCCGGCACACAGATACGCAGTATTTT. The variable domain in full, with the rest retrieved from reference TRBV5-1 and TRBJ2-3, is KAGVTQTPRYLIKTRGQQVTLSCSPISGHRSVSWYQQTPGQGLQFLFEYFSETQRNKGNFPGRFSGRQFSNSRSEMNVSTLELGDSALYLCASSTEGRHTDTQYFGPGTRLTVL.

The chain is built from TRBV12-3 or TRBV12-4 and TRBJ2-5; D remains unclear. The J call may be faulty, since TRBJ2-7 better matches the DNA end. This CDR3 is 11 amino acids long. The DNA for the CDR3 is TGTGCCAGCAGTTTAACGGTCGAGCAGTACTTC. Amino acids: CASSLTVEQYF.

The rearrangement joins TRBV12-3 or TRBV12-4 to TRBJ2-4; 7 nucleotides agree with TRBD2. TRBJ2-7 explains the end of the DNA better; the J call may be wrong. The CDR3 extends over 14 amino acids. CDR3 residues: CASSSPGLVYEQYF. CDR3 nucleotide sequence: TGTGCCAGCAGTTCCCCAGGACTAGTGTACGAGCAGTACTTC.

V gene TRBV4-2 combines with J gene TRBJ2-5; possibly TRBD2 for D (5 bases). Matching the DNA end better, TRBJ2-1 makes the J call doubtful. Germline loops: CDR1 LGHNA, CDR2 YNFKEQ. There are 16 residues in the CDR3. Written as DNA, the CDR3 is TGTGCCAGCAGCCACCATACGGAGGAGGTCGGGGATGAGCAGTTCTTC. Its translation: CASSHHTEEVGDEQFF.

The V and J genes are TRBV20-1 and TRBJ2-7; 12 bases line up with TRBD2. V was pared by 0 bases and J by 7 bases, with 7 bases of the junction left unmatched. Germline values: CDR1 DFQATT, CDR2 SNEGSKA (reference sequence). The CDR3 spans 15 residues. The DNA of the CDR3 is TGCAGTGCTAGAGATCTAGCGGGAGGGCCTTGGGAGCAGTACTTC. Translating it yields CSARDLAGGPWEQYF.

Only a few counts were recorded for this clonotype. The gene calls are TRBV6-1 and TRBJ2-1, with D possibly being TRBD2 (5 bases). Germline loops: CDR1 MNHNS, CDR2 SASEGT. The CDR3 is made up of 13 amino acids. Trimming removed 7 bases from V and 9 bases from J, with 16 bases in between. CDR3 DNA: TGTGCCAGCACCGGCGCCCGGGGTGGTGAGCAGTTCTTC. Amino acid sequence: CASTGARGGEQFF.

CDR3 bases: TGCAGTGCTAGAGATCCCCGGGACCTCCTCCAAGAGACCCAGTACTTC. Translation: CSARDPRDLLQETQYF. This chain connects TRBV20-1 to TRBJ2-7; D could derive from TRBD1 or TRBD2 (5 bases each). The closer fit of TRBJ2-5 to the DNA end suggests the J call may be wrong. The germline gives CDR1 DFQATT, CDR2 SNEGSKA (reference sequence). This CDR3 contains 16 residues.

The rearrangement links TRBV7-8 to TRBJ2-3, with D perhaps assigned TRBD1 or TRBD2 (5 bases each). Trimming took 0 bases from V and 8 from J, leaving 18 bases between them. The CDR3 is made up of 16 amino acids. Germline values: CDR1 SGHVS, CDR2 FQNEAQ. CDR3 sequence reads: CASSLATGIMGVTQYF. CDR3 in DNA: TGTGCCAGCAGCTTAGCCACCGGGATAATGGGGGTTACGCAGTATTTT. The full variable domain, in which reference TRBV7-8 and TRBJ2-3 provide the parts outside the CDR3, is GAGVSQSPRYKVAKRGQDVALRCDPISGHVSLFWYQQALGQGPEFLTYFQNEAQLDKSGLPSDRFFAERPEGSVSTLKIQRTQQEDSAVYLCASSLATGIMGVTQYFGPGTRLTVL.

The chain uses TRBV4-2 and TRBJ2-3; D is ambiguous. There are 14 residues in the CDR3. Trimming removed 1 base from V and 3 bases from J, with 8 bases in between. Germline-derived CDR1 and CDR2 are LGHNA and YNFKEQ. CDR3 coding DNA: TGTGCCAGCAGCCAAGCTCCAGTGACAGATACGCAGTATTTT. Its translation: CASSQAPVTDTQYF.

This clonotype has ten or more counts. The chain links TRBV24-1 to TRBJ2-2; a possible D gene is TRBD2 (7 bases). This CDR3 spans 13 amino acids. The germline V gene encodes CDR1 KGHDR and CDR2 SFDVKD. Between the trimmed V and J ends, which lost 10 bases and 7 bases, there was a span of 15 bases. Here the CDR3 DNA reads TGTGCCACTCTAAGCGGGACAAACGGGGAGCTGTTTTTT. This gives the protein CATLSGTNGELFF.

For the CDR3, the DNA is TGTGCCAGCAGCTTAGCAATTTCCGGTCGGCTCGAGCAGTACTTC. It specifies CASSLAISGRLEQYF. The J gene is TRBJ2-7, the V gene TRBV7-2; D remains ambiguous. With 0 bases removed from V and 6 bases from J, the gap between germline ends came to 15 bases. Germline loops: CDR1 SGHTA, CDR2 FQGNSA. The CDR3 spans 15 residues. Drawing the rest from reference TRBV7-2 and TRBJ2-7, the complete variable domain is GAGVSQSPSNKVTEKGKDVELRCDPISGHTALYWYRQSLGQGLEFLIYFQGNSAPDKSGLPSDRFSAERTGGSVSTLTIQRTQQEDSAVYLCASSLAISGRLEQYFGPGTRLTVT.

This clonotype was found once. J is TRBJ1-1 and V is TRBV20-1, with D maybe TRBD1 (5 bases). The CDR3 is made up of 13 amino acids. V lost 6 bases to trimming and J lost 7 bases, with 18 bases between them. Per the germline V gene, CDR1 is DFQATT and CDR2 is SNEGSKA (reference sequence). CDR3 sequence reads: CSAQVSGWSEAFF. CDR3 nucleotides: TGCAGTGCCCAGGTGTCAGGGTGGAGTGAAGCTTTCTTT.

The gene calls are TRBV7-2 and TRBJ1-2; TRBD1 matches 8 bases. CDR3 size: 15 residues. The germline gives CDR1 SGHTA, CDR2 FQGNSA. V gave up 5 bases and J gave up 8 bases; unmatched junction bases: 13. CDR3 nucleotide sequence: TGTGCCAGCAGCGTGTTCGAGACAGGGGCACGGGGCTACACCTTC. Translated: CASSVFETGARGYTF. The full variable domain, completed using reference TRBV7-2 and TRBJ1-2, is GAGVSQSPSNKVTEKGKDVELRCDPISGHTALYWYRQSLGQGLEFLIYFQGNSAPDKSGLPSDRFSAERTGGSVSTLTIQRTQQEDSAVYLCASSVFETGARGYTFGSGTRLTVV.

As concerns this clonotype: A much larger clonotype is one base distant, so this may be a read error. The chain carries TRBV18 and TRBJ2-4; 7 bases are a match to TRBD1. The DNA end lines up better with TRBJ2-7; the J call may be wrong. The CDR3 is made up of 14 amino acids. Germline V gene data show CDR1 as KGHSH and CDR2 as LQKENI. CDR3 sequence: CASSPRQGTCEQYF. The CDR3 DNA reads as TGTGCCAGCTCACCACGACAGGGAACCTGCGAGCAGTACTTC.

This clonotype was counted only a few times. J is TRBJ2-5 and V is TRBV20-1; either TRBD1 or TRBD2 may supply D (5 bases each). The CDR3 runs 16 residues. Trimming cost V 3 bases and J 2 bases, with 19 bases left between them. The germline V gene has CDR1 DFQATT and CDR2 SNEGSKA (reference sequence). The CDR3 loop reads CSARLLGGREQETQYF. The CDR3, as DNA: TGCAGTGCTAGGTTATTAGGCGGCAGGGAGCAAGAGACCCAGTACTTC.

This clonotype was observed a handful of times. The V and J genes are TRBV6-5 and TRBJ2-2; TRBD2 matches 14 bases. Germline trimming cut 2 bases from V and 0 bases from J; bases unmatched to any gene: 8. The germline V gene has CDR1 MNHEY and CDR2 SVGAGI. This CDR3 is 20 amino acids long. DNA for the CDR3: TGTGCCAGCAGTTACCCTAGACTAGCGGGAGGGCCCACGAACACCGGGGAGCTGTTTTTT. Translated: CASSYPRLAGGPTNTGELFF.

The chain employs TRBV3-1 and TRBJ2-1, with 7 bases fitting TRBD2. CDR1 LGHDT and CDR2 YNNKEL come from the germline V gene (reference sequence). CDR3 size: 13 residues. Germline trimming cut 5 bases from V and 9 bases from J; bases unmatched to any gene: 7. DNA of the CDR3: TGTGCCAGCAGCTCAAGCGGGATCTCTGAGCAGTTCTTC. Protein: CASSSSGISEQFF.

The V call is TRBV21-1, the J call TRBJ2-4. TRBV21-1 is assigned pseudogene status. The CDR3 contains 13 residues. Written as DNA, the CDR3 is TGTGCCAGCAGCAAAGTACGCGGAAACATTCAGTACTTC. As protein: CASSKVRGNIQYF.

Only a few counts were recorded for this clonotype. The CDR3 DNA follows: TGTGCCAGCAGTTACTATGCCGTGGACACTGAAGCTTTCTTT. This sequence encodes CASSYYAVDTEAFF. The chain links TRBV6-2 or TRBV6-3 to TRBJ1-1, with D unresolved. The V end was cut by 1 base, the J end by 3 bases, with 9 bases between. This CDR3 has 14 residues. CDR1 and CDR2 from the germline V gene are MNHEY and SVGEGT.

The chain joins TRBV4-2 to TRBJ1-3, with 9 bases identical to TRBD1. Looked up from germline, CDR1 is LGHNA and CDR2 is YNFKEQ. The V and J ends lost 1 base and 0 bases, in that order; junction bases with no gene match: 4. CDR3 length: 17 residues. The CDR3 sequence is CASSQATGGASGNTIYF. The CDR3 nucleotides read TGTGCCAGCAGCCAAGCGACAGGGGGGGCCTCTGGAAACACCATATATTTT.

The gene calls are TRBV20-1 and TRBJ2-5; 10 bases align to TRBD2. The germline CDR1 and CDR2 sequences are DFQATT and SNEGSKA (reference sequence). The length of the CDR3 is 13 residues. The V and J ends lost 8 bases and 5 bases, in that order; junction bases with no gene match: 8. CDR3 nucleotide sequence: TGCAGTCAAGCGGGAGGGGTTCTCGAGACCCAGTACTTC. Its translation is CSQAGGVLETQYF.

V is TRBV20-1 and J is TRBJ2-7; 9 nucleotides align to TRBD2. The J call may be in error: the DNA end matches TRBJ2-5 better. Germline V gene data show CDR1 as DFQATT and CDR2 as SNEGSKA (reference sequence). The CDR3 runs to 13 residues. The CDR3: CSESAGGSETQYF. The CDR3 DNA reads TGCAGTGAATCCGCGGGAGGGTCGGAGACCCAGTACTTC.

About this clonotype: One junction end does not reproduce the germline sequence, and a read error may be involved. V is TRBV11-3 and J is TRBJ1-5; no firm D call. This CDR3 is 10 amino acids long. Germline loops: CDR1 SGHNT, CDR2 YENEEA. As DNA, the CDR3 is TGTGCCAGCGGCTTCGGGATACAGCATTTT. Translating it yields CASGFGIQHF.

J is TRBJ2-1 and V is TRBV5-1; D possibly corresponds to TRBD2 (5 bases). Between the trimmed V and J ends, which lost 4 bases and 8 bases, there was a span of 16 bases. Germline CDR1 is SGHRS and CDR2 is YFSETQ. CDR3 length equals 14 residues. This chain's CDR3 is CASSLGEIGDEQFF. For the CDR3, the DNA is TGCGCCAGCAGCCTCGGGGAGATCGGCGATGAGCAGTTCTTC.